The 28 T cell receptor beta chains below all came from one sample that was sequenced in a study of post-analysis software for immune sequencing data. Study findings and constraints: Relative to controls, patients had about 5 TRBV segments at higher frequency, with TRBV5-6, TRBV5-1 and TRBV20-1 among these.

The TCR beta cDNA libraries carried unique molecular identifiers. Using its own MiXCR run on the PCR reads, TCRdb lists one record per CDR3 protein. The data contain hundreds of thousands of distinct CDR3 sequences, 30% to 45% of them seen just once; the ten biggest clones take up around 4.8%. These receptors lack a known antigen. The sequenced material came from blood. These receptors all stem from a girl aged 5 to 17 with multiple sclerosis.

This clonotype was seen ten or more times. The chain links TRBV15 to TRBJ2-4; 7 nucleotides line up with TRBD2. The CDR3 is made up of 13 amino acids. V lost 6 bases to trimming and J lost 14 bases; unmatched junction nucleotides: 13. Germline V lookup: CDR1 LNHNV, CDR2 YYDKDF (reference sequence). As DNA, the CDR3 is TGTGCCACCAGTCTTGTGGCGGGAGAAGGGGAGTACTTC. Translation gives CATSLVAGEGEYF.

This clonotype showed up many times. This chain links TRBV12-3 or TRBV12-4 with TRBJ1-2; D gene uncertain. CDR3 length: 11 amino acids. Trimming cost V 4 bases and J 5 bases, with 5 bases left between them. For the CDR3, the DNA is TGTGCCAGCAGTTCGGGTTATGGCTACACCTTC. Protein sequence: CASSSGYGYTF.

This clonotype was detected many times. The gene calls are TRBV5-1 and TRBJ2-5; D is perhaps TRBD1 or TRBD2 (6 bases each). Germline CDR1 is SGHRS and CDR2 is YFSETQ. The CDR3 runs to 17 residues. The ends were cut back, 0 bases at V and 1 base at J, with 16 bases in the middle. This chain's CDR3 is CASSLAWEWGAQETQYF. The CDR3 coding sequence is TGCGCCAGCAGCTTGGCCTGGGAATGGGGGGCCCAAGAGACCCAGTACTTC.

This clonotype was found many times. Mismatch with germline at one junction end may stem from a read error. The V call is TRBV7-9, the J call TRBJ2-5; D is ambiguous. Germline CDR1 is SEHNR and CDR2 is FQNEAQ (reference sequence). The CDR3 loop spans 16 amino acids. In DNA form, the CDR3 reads TGTGCTAGCACTTCAACGGACGGCAGAAAGCAAGAGACCCAGTACTTC. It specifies CASTSTDGRKQETQYF.

CDR3 protein: CASSPGTGKNTIYF. In DNA form, the CDR3 reads TGTGCCAGCAGCCCCGGGACAGGGAAAAACACCATATATTTT. The chain joins TRBV9 to TRBJ1-3, with 9 bases aligning to TRBD1. Unmatched junction bases numbered 5, after V lost 4 bases and J lost 6 bases. This CDR3 is built from 14 residues. Germline values: CDR1 SGDLS, CDR2 YYNGEE.

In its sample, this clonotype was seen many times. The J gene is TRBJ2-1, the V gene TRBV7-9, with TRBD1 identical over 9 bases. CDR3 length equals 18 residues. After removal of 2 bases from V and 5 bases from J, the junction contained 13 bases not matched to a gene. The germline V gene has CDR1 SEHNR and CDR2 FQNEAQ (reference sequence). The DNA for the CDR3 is TGTGCCAGCAGCTTAAGTTTGGGTAGGGACAGGGCTCACAATGAGCAGTTCTTC. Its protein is CASSLSLGRDRAHNEQFF.

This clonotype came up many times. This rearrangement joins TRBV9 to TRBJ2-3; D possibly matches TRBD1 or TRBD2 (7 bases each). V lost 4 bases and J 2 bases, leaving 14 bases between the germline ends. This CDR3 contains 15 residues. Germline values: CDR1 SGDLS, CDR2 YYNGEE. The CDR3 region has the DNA TGTGCCAGCAGCCCCAGGGGGGGACACACAGATACGCAGTATTTT. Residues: CASSPRGGHTDTQYF. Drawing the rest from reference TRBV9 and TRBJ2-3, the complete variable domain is DSGVTQTPKHLITATGQRVTLRCSPRSGDLSVYWYQQSLDQGLQFLIQYYNGEERAKGNILERFSAQQFPDLHSELNLSSLELGDSALYFCASSPRGGHTDTQYFGPGTRLTVL.

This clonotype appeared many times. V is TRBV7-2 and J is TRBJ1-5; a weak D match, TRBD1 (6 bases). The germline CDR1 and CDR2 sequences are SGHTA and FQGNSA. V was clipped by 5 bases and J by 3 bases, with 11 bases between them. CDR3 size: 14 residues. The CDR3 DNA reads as TGTGCCAGCAGCCGAACAGGGACCAATCAGCCCCAGCATTTT. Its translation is CASSRTGTNQPQHF. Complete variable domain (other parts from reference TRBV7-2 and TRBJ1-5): GAGVSQSPSNKVTEKGKDVELRCDPISGHTALYWYRQSLGQGLEFLIYFQGNSAPDKSGLPSDRFSAERTGGSVSTLTIQRTQQEDSAVYLCASSRTGTNQPQHFGDGTRLSIL.

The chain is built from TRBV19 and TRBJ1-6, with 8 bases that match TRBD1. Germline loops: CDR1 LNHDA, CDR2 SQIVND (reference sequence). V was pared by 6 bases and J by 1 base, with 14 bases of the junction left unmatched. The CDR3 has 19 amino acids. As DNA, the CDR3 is TGTGCCAGTAGCCTTGATGGGACAGGCATTTCATCCTATAATTCACCCCTCCACTTT. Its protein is CASSLDGTGISSYNSPLHF.

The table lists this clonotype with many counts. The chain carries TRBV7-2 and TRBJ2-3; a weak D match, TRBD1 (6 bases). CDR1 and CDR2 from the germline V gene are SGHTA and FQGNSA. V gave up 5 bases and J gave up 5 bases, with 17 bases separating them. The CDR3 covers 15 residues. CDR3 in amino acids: CASSPQGFDRDTQYF. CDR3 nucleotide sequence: TGTGCCAGCAGCCCACAGGGCTTCGACCGAGATACGCAGTATTTT.

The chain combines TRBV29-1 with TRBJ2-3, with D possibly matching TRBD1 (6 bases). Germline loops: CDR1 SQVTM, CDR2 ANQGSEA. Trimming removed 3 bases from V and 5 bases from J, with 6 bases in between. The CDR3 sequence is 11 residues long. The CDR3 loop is CSVETGDTQYF. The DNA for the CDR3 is TGCAGCGTTGAGACAGGAGATACGCAGTATTTT.

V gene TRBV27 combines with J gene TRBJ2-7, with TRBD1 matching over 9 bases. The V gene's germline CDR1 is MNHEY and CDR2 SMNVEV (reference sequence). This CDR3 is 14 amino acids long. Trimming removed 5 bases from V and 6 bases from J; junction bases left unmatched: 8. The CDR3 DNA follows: TGTGCCAGCAGTCCCACGGGACAGGGATCCGAGCAGTACTTC. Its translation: CASSPTGQGSEQYF.

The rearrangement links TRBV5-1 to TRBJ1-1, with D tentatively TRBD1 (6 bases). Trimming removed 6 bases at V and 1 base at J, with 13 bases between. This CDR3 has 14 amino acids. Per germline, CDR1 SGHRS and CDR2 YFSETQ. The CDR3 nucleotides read TGCGCCAGCACCCCCCAGGGGACGAACACTGAAGCTTTCTTT. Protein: CASTPQGTNTEAFF.

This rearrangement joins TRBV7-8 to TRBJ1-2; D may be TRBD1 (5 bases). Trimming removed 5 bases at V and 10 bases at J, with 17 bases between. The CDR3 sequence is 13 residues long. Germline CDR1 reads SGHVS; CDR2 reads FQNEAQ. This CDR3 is CASSPGRGDLYTF. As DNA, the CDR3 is TGTGCCAGCAGCCCAGGACGGGGGGACCTCTACACCTTC. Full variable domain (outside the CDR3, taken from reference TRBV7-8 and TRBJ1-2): GAGVSQSPRYKVAKRGQDVALRCDPISGHVSLFWYQQALGQGPEFLTYFQNEAQLDKSGLPSDRFFAERPEGSVSTLKIQRTQQEDSAVYLCASSPGRGDLYTFGSGTRLTVV.

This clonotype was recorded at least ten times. CDR3 region: CASSQEVGTSLVHEQFF. DNA for the CDR3: TGTGCCAGCAGCCAAGAAGTTGGGACTAGTCTCGTCCATGAGCAGTTCTTC. The genes are TRBV3-1 and TRBJ2-1; 8 positions agree with TRBD2. Germline lookup yields CDR1 LGHDT and CDR2 YNNKEL (reference sequence). The CDR3 has 17 amino acids. V lost 0 bases to trimming and J lost 8 bases; unmatched junction nucleotides: 12.

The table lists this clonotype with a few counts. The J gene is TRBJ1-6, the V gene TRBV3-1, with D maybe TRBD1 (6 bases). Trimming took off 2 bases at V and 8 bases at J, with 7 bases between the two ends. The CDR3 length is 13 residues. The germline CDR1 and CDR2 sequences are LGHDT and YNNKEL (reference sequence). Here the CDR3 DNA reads TGTGCCAGCAGCCAACAGGGGCATTCACCCCTCCACTTT. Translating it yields CASSQQGHSPLHF.

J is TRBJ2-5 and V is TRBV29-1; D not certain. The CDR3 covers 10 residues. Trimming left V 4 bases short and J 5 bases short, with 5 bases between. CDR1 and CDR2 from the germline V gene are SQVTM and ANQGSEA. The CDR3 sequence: CSVVRETQYF. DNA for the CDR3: TGCAGCGTTGTTCGTGAGACCCAGTACTTC.

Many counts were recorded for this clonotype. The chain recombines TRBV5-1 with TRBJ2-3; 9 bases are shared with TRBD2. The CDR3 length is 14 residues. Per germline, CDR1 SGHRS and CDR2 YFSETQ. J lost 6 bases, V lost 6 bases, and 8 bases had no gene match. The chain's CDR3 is CASTWREGEDTQYF. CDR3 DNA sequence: TGCGCCAGCACTTGGCGGGAGGGCGAGGATACGCAGTATTTT.

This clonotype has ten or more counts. The CDR3 DNA sequence: TGTGCCACCAGCAGAGAGCAGGGGAGCTCCTACGAGCAGTACTTC. Translating it yields CATSREQGSSYEQYF. J is TRBJ2-7 and V is TRBV15, with D perhaps matching TRBD1 (6 bases). CDR1 is LNHNV and CDR2 is YYDKDF in the germline V gene (reference sequence). The CDR3 sequence is 15 residues long. Trimming took off 0 bases at V and 0 bases at J, with 9 bases between the two ends. Combining the CDR3 with reference TRBV15 and TRBJ2-7 gives the whole variable domain DAMVIQNPRYQVTQFGKPVTLSCSQTLNHNVMYWYQQKSSQAPKLLFHYYDKDFNNEADTPDNFQSRRPNTSFCFLDIRSPGLGDTAMYLCATSREQGSSYEQYFGPGTRLTVT.

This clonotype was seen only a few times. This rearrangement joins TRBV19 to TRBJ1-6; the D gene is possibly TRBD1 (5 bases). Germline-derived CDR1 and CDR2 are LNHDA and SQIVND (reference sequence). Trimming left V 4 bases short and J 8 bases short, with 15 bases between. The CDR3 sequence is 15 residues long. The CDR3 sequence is CASSTVHGADSPLHF. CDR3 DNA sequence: TGTGCCAGTAGTACCGTCCACGGGGCGGATTCACCCCTCCACTTT.

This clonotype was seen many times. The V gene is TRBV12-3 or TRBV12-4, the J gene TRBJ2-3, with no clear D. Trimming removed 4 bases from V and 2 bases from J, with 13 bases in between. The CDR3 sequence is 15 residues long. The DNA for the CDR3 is TGTGCCAGCAGTTCCATGAAGGCCAACACAGATACGCAGTATTTT. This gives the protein CASSSMKANTDTQYF.

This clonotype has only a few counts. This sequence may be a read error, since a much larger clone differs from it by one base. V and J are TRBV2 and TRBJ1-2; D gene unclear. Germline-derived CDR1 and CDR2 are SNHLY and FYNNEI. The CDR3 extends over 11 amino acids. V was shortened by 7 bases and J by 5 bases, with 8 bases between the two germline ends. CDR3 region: CASNPGYGYTF. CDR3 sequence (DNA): TGTGCCAGCAATCCAGGTTATGGCTACACCTTC.

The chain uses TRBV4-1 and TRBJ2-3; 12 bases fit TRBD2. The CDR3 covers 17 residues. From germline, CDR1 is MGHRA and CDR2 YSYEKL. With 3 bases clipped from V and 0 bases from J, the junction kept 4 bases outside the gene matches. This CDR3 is CASSHGLAGTSTDTQYF. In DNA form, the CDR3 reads TGCGCCAGCAGCCACGGACTAGCGGGGACTAGCACAGATACGCAGTATTTT.

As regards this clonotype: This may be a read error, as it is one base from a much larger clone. The CDR3 bases are TGCAGCGTTGAGGAAACTCAGGGGTGGGCTGTGCAGTTCTTC. Translated, it gives CSVEETQGWAVQFF. The chain is built from TRBV29-1 and TRBJ2-1; a possible D gene is TRBD1 (6 bases). Germline V gene data show CDR1 as SQVTM and CDR2 as ANQGSEA. V lost 3 bases and J 12 bases, leaving 21 bases between the germline ends. The CDR3 is made up of 14 amino acids.

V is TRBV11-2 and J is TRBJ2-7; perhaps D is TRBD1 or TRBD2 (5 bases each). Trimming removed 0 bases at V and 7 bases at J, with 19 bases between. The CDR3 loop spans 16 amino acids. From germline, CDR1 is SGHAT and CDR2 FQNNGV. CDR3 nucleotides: TGTGCCAGCAGCTTAGATGGGAGACTCGAGGGGAATGAGCAGTACTTC. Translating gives CASSLDGRLEGNEQYF.

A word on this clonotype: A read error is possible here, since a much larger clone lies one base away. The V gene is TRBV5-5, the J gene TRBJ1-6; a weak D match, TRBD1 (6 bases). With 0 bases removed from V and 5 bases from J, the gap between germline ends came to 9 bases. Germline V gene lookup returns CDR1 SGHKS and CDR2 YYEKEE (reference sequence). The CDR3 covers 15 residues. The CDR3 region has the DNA TGTGCCAGCAGCTTGGGGACAGCCCATAATTCACCCCTCCACTTT. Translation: CASSLGTAHNSPLHF.

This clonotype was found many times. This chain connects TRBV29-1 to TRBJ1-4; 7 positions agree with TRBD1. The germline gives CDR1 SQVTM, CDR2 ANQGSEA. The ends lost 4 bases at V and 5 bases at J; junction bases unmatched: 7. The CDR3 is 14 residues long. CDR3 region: CSVGRAGGNEKLFF. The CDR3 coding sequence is TGCAGCGTTGGCCGAGCAGGGGGGAATGAAAAACTGTTTTTT. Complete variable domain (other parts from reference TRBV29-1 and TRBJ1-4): SAVISQKPSRDICQRGTSLTIQCQVDSQVTMMFWYRQQPGQSLTLIATANQGSEATYESGFVIDKFPISRPNLTFSTLTVSNMSPEDSSIYLCSVGRAGGNEKLFFGSGTQLSVL.

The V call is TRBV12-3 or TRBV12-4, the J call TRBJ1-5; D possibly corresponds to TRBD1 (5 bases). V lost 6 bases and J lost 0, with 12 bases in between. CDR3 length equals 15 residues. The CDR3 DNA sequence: TGTGCCAGCAGAGCTGACAGAAATAGCAATCAGCCCCAGCATTTT. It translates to CASRADRNSNQPQHF.